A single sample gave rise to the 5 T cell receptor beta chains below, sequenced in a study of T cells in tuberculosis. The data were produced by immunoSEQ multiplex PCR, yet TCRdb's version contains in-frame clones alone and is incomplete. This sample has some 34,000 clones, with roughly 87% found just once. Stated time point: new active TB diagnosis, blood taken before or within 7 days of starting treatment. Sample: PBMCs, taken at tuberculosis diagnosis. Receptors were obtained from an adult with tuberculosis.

The DNA for the CDR3 is TGTGCCAGCAGCAAAATAACAGGGGAGGAGACCCAGTACTTC. Protein: CASSKITGEETQYF. This chain uses TRBV5-4 with TRBJ2-5; TRBD1 matches 7 bases. The CDR3 length is 14 residues. V trimming: 4 bases; J trimming: 5 bases; junction bases outside the gene matches: 8. Germline CDR1 reads SGHNT; CDR2 reads YYREEE (reference sequence).

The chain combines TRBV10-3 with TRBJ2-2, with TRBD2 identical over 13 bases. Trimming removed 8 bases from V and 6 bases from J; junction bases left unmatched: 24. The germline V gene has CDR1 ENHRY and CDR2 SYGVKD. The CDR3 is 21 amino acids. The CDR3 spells CAISPDPGLAGPTRVPGELFF. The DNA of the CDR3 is TGTGCCATCTCCCCCGACCCGGGACTAGCGGGGCCTACCCGGGTCCCCGGGGAGCTGTTTTTT.

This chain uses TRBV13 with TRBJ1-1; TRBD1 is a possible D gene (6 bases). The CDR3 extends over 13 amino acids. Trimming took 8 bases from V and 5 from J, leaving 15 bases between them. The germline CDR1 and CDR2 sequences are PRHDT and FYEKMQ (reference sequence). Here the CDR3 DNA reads TGTGCCAGCTCTCCGGGACATCTAACTGAAGCTTTCTTT. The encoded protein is CASSPGHLTEAFF.

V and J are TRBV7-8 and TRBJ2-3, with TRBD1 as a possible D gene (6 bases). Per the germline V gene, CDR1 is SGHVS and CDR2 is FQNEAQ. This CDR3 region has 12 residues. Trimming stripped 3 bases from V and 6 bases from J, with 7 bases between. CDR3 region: CASSLGADTQYF. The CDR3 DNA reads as TGTGCCAGCAGCTTGGGGGCCGATACGCAGTATTTT.

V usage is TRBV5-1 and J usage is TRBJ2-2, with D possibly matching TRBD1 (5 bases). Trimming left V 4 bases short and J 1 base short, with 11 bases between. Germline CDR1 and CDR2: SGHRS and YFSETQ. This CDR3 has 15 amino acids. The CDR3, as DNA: TGCGCCAGCAGCGATCTGGGGCGGAACACCGGGGAGCTGTTTTTT. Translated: CASSDLGRNTGELFF.